This TCR beta chain was retrieved from a study of CD8 T cells in Susac syndrome. About the research overall: Active disease was present in six of the sequenced Susac syndrome patients, whereas under 10 of them were in remission.

The CDR3 length is 11 residues. The V end lost 3 bases, the J end lost 8 bases, and 10 bases lay between the germline ends. Looked up from germline, CDR1 is SQVTM and CDR2 is ANQGSEA. Random hexamers were used to reverse transcribe the RNA input (about 0.5 to 1 ug). MiXCR was run by TCRdb on the immunoSEQ multiplex PCR reads, yielding one entry per CDR3 protein. The sample lists 200,000 to 250,000 distinct CDR3 sequences, approximately 94% occurring once. Sequences were obtained from CD4+ T cells from PBMCs. The receptor's source is a human donor with Susac syndrome. This chain connects TRBV29-1 to TRBJ1-2; D not certain. The CDR3 reads CSVDSLGGYTF. The CDR3 coding sequence is TGCAGCGTTGATAGCCTCGGGGGCTACACCTTC.